There are a few counts of the clone carrying this TCR beta chain. The V and J ends lost 4 bases and 1 base respectively, with 10 bases between them. Germline V gives CDR1 MDHEN, CDR2 SYDVKM. This CDR3 region has 14 residues. Primers: 60 Vbeta forward and 13 Jbeta reverse. Here immunoSEQ multiplex PCR was the method, and the copy in TCRdb shows in-frame clones only, minus some. The sample has around 120,000 clones, roughly 76% seen once. This sample stems from a study of cytomegalovirus exposure and HLA in healthy donors. The sequencing sample was made of PBMCs. The V and J genes are TRBV28 and TRBJ1-1, with a weak D call TRBD1 (5 bases). The source is a man aged 45-65 years in good health and CMV-seropositive. Written as DNA, the CDR3 is TGTGCCAGCAGTTCCACCGACAGGAACACTGAAGCTTTCTTT. Translated: CASSSTDRNTEAFF.